This entry features one TCR beta chain sequence. The antigen is not known. Measured with immunoSEQ multiplex PCR; TCRdb has only the in-frame clones, and not every one. Found here are around 110,000 clones, around 94% of them singletons; the top ten hold around 1.5%. The data were taken from a study of siplizumab effects on memory and regulatory T cells. Study-wide findings and caveats: Versus roughly 27% in controls, the mappable alloreactive CD4+ clones averaged around 69% Treg-derived with siplizumab. Neither a naive nor a memory phenotype was assignable to roughly 75-97% of proliferating CD4+ or CD8+ clones. Significant reduction of alloreactive sequences traceable to unstimulated CD4+ memory cells was observed with siplizumab.

The specimen sequenced was non-Treg CD4+ T cells sorted from blood. The clonotype comes from a human donor in good health.

CDR3 bases: TGTGCCAGCAGCCAAGTAATGGGAAAAGGGAACTATGGCTACACCTTC. Amino acid sequence: CASSQVMGKGNYGYTF. The genes are TRBV14 and TRBJ1-2; no definite D call. This CDR3 is 16 amino acids long. The V and J ends lost 1 base and 2 bases respectively, with 14 bases between them. Per the germline V gene, CDR1 is SGHDN and CDR2 is FVKESK.